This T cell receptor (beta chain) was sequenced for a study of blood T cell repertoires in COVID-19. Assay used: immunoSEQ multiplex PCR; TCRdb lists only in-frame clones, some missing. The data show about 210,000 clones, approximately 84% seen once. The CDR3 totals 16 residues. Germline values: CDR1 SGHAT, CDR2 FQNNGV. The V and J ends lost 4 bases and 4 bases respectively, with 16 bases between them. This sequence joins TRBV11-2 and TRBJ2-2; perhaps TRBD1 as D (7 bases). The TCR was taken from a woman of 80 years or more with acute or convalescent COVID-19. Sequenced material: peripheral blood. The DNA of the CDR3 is TGTGCCAGCAGCTCCGAGGGGGCAGCGGGCACCGGGGAGCTGTTTTTT. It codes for CASSSEGAAGTGELFF.